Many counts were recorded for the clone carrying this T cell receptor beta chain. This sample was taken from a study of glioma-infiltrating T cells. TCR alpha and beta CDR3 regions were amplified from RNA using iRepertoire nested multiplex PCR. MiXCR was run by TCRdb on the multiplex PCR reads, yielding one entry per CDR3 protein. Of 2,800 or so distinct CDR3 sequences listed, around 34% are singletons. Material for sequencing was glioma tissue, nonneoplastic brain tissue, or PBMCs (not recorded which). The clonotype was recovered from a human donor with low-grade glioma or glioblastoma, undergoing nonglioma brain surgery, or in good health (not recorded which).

As DNA, the CDR3 is TGTGCCAGCAGCCTAGCGGGAGGAAAGTTCACAGATACGCAGTATTTT. Amino acid sequence: CASSLAGGKFTDTQYF. V is TRBV9 and J is TRBJ2-3, with 11 positions matching TRBD2. The germline V gene encodes CDR1 SGDLS and CDR2 YYNGEE. Trimming at V came to 4 bases and at J to 2 bases, leaving 6 bases not matched to a gene. CDR3 length: 16 amino acids.